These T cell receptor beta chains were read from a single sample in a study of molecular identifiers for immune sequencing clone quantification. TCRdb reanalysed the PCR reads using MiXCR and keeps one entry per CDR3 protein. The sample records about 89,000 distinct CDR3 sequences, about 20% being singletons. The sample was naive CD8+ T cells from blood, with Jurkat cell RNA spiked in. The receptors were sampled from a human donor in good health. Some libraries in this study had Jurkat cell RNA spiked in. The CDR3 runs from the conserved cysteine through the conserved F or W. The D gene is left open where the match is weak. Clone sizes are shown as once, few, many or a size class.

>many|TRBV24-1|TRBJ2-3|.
CATGEISTDTQYF
TGTGCCACCGGGGAGATAAGCACAGATACGCAGTATTTT
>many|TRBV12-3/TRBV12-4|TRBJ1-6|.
CASSFSGPASPLHF
TGTGCCAGCAGCTTTAGCGGACCTGCTTCACCCCTCCACTTT
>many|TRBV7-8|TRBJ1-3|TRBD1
CASSLDRGSSGNTIYF
TGTGCCAGCAGCTTGGACAGGGGCTCCTCTGGAAACACCATATATTTT
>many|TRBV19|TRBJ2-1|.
CASSGSPGNEQFF
TGTGCCAGTAGTGGCAGCCCCGGGAATGAGCAGTTCTTC
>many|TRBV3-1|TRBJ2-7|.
CASSQDILNQASYEQYF
TGTGCCAGCAGCCAAGATATTCTAAATCAAGCTTCCTACGAGCAGTACTTC
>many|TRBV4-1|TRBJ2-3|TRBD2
CASSQVVLAGSDTQYF
TGCGCCAGCAGCCAAGTTGTGCTAGCGGGAAGTGATACGCAGTATTTT
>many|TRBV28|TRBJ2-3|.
CASKGGRHRTDTQYF
TGTGCCAGCAAGGGTGGGAGACACCGCACAGATACGCAGTATTTT
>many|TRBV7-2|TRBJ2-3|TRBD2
CASSSRLAGMFADTQYF
TGTGCCAGCAGCTCCCGACTAGCGGGAATGTTCGCAGATACGCAGTATTTT
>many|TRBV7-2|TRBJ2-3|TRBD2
CASSLGAGLAGGIPTDTQYF
TGTGCCAGCAGCTTGGGCGCCGGACTAGCGGGAGGTATTCCCACAGATACGCAGTATTTT
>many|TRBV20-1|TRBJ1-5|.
CSCLIGQALNQPQHF
TGCAGCTGCCTTATTGGGCAGGCCCTCAATCAGCCCCAGCATTTT